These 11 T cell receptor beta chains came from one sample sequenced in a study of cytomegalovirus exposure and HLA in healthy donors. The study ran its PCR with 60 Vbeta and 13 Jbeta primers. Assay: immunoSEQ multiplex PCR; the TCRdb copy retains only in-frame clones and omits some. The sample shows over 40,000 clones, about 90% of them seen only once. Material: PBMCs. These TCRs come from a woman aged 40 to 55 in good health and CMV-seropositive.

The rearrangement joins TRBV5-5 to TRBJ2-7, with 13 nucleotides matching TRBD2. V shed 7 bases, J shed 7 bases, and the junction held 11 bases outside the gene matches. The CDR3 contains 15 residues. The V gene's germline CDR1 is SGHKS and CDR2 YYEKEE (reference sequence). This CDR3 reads CASEWTSGSLGEQYF. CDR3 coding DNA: TGTGCCAGCGAGTGGACTAGCGGGAGCTTGGGGGAGCAGTACTTC.

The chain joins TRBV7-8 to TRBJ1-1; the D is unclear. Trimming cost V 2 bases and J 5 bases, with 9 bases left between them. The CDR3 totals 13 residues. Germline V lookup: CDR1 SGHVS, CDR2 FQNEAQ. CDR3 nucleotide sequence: TGTGCCAGCAGCTTAATTCCGGTTACTGAAGCTTTCTTT. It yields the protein CASSLIPVTEAFF.

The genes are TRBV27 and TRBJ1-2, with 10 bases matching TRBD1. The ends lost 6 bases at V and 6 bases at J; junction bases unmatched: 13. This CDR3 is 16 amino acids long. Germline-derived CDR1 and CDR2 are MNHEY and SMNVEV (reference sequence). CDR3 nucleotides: TGTGCCAGCAGGTTCCATCAAGACAGGGGGCGAAATGGCTACACCTTC. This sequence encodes CASRFHQDRGRNGYTF.

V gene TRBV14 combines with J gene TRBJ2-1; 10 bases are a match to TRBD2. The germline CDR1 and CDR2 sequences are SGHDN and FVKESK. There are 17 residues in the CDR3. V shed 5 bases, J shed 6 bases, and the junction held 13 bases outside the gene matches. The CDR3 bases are TGTGCCAGCAGCACTTTCTCCGGGACTAGCGAGTCCAATGAGCAGTTCTTC. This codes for CASSTFSGTSESNEQFF.

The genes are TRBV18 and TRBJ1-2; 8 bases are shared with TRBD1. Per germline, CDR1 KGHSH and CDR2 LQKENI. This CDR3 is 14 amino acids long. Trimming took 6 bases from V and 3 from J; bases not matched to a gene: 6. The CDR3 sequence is CASSDRGGDYGYTF. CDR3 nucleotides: TGTGCCAGCTCTGACAGGGGAGGCGACTATGGCTACACCTTC.

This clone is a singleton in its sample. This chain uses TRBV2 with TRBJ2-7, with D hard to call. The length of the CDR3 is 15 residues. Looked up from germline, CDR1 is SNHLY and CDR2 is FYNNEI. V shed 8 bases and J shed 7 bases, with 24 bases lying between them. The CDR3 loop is CASRYGASPTREQYF. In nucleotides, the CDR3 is TGTGCCAGCCGGTACGGAGCCTCACCGACGAGAGAGCAGTACTTC.

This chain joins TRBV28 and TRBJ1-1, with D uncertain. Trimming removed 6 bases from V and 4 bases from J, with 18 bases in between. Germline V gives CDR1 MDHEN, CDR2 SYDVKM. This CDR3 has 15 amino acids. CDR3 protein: CASRTPEVRSTEAFF. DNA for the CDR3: TGTGCCAGCAGAACTCCGGAGGTGAGGAGCACTGAAGCTTTCTTT.

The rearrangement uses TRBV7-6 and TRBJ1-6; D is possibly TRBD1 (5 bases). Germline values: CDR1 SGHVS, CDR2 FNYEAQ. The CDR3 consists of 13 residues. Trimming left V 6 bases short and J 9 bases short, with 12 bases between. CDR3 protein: CASSPLGGSPLHF. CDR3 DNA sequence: TGTGCCAGCAGTCCACTGGGGGGTTCACCCCTCCACTTT.

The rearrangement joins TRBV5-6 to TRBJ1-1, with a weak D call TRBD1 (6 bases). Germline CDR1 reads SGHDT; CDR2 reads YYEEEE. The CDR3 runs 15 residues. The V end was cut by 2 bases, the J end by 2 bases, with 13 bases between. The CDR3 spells CASSFRAGANTEAFF. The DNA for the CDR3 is TGTGCCAGCAGCTTTCGGGCAGGGGCCAACACTGAAGCTTTCTTT.

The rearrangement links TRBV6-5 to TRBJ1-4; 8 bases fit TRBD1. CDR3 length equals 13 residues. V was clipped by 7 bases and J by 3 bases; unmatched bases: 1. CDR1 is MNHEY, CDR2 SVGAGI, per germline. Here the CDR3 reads CASTTGANEKLFF. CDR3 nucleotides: TGTGCCAGCACGACAGGGGCTAATGAAAAACTGTTTTTT.

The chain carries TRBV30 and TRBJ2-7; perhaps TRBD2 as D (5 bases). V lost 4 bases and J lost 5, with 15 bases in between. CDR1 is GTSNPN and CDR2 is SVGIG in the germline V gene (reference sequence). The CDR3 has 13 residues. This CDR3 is CAWTHGERNEQYF. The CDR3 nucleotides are TGTGCCTGGACTCATGGGGAGAGAAACGAGCAGTACTTC.